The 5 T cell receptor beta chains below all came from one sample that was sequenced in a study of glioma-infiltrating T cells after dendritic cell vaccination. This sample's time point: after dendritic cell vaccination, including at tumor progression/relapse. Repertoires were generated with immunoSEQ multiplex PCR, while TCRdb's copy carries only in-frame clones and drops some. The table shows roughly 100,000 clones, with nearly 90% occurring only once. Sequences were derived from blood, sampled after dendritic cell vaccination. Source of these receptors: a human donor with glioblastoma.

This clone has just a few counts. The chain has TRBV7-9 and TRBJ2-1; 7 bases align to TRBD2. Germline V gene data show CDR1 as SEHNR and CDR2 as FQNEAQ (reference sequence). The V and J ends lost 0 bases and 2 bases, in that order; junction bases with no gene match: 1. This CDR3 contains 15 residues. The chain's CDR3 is CASSLAGGPYNEQFF. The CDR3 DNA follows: TGTGCCAGCAGCTTAGCGGGAGGGCCCTACAATGAGCAGTTCTTC.

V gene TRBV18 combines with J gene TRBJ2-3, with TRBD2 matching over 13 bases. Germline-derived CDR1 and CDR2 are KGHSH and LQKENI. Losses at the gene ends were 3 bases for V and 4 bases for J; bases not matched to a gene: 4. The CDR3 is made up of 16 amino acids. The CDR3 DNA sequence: TGTGCCAGCTCACCTCCGGGACTAGCGGGGTCAGATACGCAGTATTTT. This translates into CASSPPGLAGSDTQYF. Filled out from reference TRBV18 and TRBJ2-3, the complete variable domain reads NAGVMQNPRHLVRRRGQEARLRCSPMKGHSHVYWYRQLPEEGLKFMVYLQKENIIDESGMPKERFSAEFPKEGPSILRIQQVVRGDSAAYFCASSPPGLAGSDTQYFGPGTRLTVL.

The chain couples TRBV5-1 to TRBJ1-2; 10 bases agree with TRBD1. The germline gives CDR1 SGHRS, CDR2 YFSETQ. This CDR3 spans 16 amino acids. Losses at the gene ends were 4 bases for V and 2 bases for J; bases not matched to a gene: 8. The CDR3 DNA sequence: TGCGCCAGCAGCCGCAAGTCGGGACAGGGGAACTATGGCTACACCTTC. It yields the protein CASSRKSGQGNYGYTF. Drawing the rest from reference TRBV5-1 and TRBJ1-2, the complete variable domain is KAGVTQTPRYLIKTRGQQVTLSCSPISGHRSVSWYQQTPGQGLQFLFEYFSETQRNKGNFPGRFSGRQFSNSRSEMNVSTLELGDSALYLCASSRKSGQGNYGYTFGSGTRLTVV.

CDR3 sequence reads: CASSRQGQGGSEQYF. The CDR3 DNA reads TGTGCCAGCAGCCGCCAGGGACAGGGGGGCTCCGAGCAGTACTTC. The V call is TRBV13, the J call TRBJ2-7, with 11 bases lining up with TRBD1. V gave up 5 bases and J gave up 6 bases; unmatched junction bases: 9. The CDR3 spans 15 residues. Per the germline V gene, CDR1 is PRHDT and CDR2 is FYEKMQ (reference sequence).

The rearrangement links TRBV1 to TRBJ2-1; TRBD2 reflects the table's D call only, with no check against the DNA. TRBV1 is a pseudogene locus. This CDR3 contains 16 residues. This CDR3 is CTSSQDRLAGNNEQFF. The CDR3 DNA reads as TGCACCAGCAGCCAAGATCGGCTAGCGGGGAACAATGAGCAGTTCTTC.